What follows are 2 T cell receptor beta chains derived from one specimen sequenced in a study of blood T cell repertoires in COVID-19. Sequencing used immunoSEQ multiplex PCR; TCRdb keeps in-frame clones, though not all of them. Of fewer than 350,000 clones listed, 80% to 85% are singletons. The specimen sequenced was peripheral blood. The receptors come from a woman aged 55-69 years with active or convalescent COVID-19.

This clone appeared a single time. This chain's CDR3 is CASSVRTGTGMGFYEQYF. DNA for the CDR3: TGTGCCAGCAGCGTCAGGACAGGGACGGGGATGGGTTTTTACGAGCAGTACTTC. V usage is TRBV7-8 and J usage is TRBJ2-7; TRBD1 aligns across 8 bases. V was pared by 5 bases and J by 4 bases, with 19 bases of the junction left unmatched. The CDR3 length is 18 residues. The V gene's germline CDR1 is SGHVS and CDR2 FQNEAQ.

The chain recombines TRBV19 with TRBJ1-2; D remains unclear. The V gene's germline CDR1 is LNHDA and CDR2 SQIVND (reference sequence). The CDR3 contains 15 residues. The ends were cut back, 3 bases at V and 6 bases at J, with 17 bases in the middle. The CDR3 DNA is TGTGCCAGTAGTATTTCATGGGCAGGCAGTCATGGCTACACCTTC. This codes for CASSISWAGSHGYTF. Complete variable domain (other parts from reference TRBV19 and TRBJ1-2): DGGITQSPKYLFRKEGQNVTLSCEQNLNHDAMYWYRQDPGQGLRLIYYSQIVNDFQKGDIAEGYSVSREKKESFPLTVTSAQKNPTAFYLCASSISWAGSHGYTFGSGTRLTVV.